These 15 T cell receptor beta chains were sequenced from one sample in a study of T cells after yellow fever vaccination. One entry per CDR3 protein results from TCRdb running MiXCR on the 5' RACE reads. This table has approximately 550,000 distinct CDR3 sequences, less than 15% appearing once. Material: PBMCs, obtained on the day of the yellow fever booster vaccination. The receptors originated from a man aged 25 to 40 who received the YFV17D yellow fever vaccine.

The chain combines TRBV20-1 with TRBJ2-1; 11 bases are shared with TRBD2. CDR1 DFQATT and CDR2 SNEGSKA come from the germline V gene (reference sequence). The CDR3 has 19 residues. J lost 0 bases, V lost 4 bases, and 14 bases had no gene match. CDR3 bases: TGCAGTGCTAAACTATTTGGGACTAGCGGACTAAGCTCCTACAATGAGCAGTTCTTC. Translation gives CSAKLFGTSGLSSYNEQFF.

The V call is TRBV6-2 or TRBV6-3, the J call TRBJ2-7; 7 bases agree with TRBD2. In germline, CDR1 is MNHEY, CDR2 SVGEGT. V lost 6 bases to trimming and J lost 7 bases; unmatched junction nucleotides: 12. The CDR3 has 14 amino acids. CDR3 nucleotides: TGTGCCAGCAGGGTAGATAGCGGGTCTGGAGAGCAGTACTTC. As protein: CASRVDSGSGEQYF.

This clonotype was detected once. The chain recombines TRBV28 with TRBJ1-2; possible D gene TRBD1, 6 bases. V was shortened by 6 bases and J by 0 bases, with 17 bases between the two germline ends. This CDR3 contains 16 residues. The germline V gene has CDR1 MDHEN and CDR2 SYDVKM. The CDR3 protein is CASSLTGGPTNYGYTF. For the CDR3, the DNA is TGTGCCAGCAGCCTCACGGGGGGCCCTACTAACTATGGCTACACCTTC.

The genes are TRBV18 and TRBJ1-6; 9 nucleotides agree with TRBD1. Germline CDR1 is KGHSH and CDR2 is LQKENI. V shed 4 bases, J shed 1 base, and the junction held 2 bases outside the gene matches. The CDR3 runs to 16 residues. CDR3 sequence: CASSRGQGSYNSPLHF. The CDR3 DNA is TGTGCCAGCTCACGAGGACAGGGGTCCTATAATTCACCCCTCCACTTT.

The CDR3 DNA reads TGTGCCATCAGTGTTCTCGAGGGGCCAAACACCGGGGAGCTGTTTTTT. This sequence encodes CAISVLEGPNTGELFF. The rearrangement links TRBV10-3 to TRBJ2-2; D is tentatively TRBD1 or TRBD2 (5 bases each). Trimming removed 4 bases from V and 2 bases from J, with 14 bases in between. The CDR3 has 16 residues. Germline V gives CDR1 ENHRY, CDR2 SYGVKD.

This clonotype was found a few times. The V call is TRBV27, the J call TRBJ2-5; no firm D call. Trimming pared 5 bases from V and 5 bases from J, leaving 15 bases between. The CDR3 is 14 residues long. CDR1 MNHEY and CDR2 SMNVEV come from the germline V gene (reference sequence). Here the CDR3 reads CASSPARIGETQYF. DNA for the CDR3: TGTGCCAGCAGTCCGGCGAGAATAGGGGAGACCCAGTACTTC.

The rearrangement joins TRBV7-2 to TRBJ2-7, with 8 bases fitting TRBD1. The V segment lost 2 bases and the J segment 1 base; nucleotides outside the gene matches: 7. Germline lookup yields CDR1 SGHTA and CDR2 FQGNSA. The CDR3 has 16 residues. The CDR3 DNA is TGTGCCAGCAGCTTACAGGACAGGGTCAAGTCCTACGAGCAGTACTTC. It yields the protein CASSLQDRVKSYEQYF. The full variable domain, completed using reference TRBV7-2 and TRBJ2-7, is GAGVSQSPSNKVTEKGKDVELRCDPISGHTALYWYRQSLGQGLEFLIYFQGNSAPDKSGLPSDRFSAERTGGSVSTLTIQRTQQEDSAVYLCASSLQDRVKSYEQYFGPGTRLTVT.

This clonotype was picked up a small number of times. The V gene is TRBV7-8, the J gene TRBJ1-1; a possible D gene is TRBD1 (6 bases). This CDR3 region has 14 residues. CDR1 is SGHVS, CDR2 FQNEAQ, per germline. V dropped 2 bases and J dropped 3 bases, with 10 bases sitting between them. The CDR3, as DNA: TGTGCCAGCAGCTTATGGAGGGGGGACACTGAAGCTTTCTTT. Translating gives CASSLWRGDTEAFF. The full variable domain, in which reference TRBV7-8 and TRBJ1-1 provide the parts outside the CDR3, is GAGVSQSPRYKVAKRGQDVALRCDPISGHVSLFWYQQALGQGPEFLTYFQNEAQLDKSGLPSDRFFAERPEGSVSTLKIQRTQQEDSAVYLCASSLWRGDTEAFFGQGTRLTVV.

The chain couples TRBV29-1 to TRBJ1-3, with D unclear. The CDR3 sequence is 12 residues long. Germline-derived CDR1 and CDR2 are SQVTM and ANQGSEA. Trimming left V 3 bases short and J 0 bases short, with 3 bases between. The CDR3 reads CSVDDSGNTIYF. CDR3 in DNA: TGCAGCGTTGATGACTCTGGAAACACCATATATTTT.

This clonotype was recorded many times. The chain is built from TRBV5-5 and TRBJ2-5; D is undetermined. The CDR3 sequence is 12 residues long. The germline V gene encodes CDR1 SGHKS and CDR2 YYEKEE (reference sequence). With 5 bases removed from V and 2 bases from J, the gap between germline ends came to 7 bases. The DNA of the CDR3 is TGTGCCAGCAGTCAAACTCAAGAGACCCAGTACTTC. This translates into CASSQTQETQYF.

This rearrangement joins TRBV27 to TRBJ2-7; 15 nucleotides match TRBD2. CDR1 MNHEY and CDR2 SMNVEV come from the germline V gene (reference sequence). Trimming at V came to 8 bases and at J to 6 bases, leaving 17 bases not matched to a gene. This CDR3 spans 18 amino acids. The CDR3 region is CASGIQGYPGLAGGEQYF. The CDR3 DNA reads as TGTGCCAGCGGAATACAGGGGTACCCGGGACTAGCGGGAGGCGAGCAGTACTTC.

This clonotype was observed a few times. V gene TRBV28 combines with J gene TRBJ2-4, with D unclear. The CDR3 covers 13 residues. Germline loops: CDR1 MDHEN, CDR2 SYDVKM. Trimming took 4 bases from V and 10 from J, leaving 14 bases between them. The CDR3 DNA reads TGTGCCAGCAGTTCTCTGACTCCCTGGATTCAGTACTTC. Translated, it gives CASSSLTPWIQYF. The whole variable domain, filled in from reference TRBV28 and TRBJ2-4, reads DVKVTQSSRYLVKRTGEKVFLECVQDMDHENMFWYRQDPGLGLRLIYFSYDVKMKEKGDIPEGYSVSREKKERFSLILESASTNQTSMYLCASSSLTPWIQYFGAGTRLSVL.

A few counts support this clonotype. CDR3 sequence reads: CASSRTGEEAFF. The CDR3 DNA is TGTGCCAGCTCACGGACAGGGGAGGAAGCTTTCTTT. This chain connects TRBV18 to TRBJ1-1; the match to TRBD1 covers 9 bases. The V gene's germline CDR1 is KGHSH and CDR2 LQKENI. The CDR3 is made up of 12 amino acids. Trimming removed 4 bases from V and 8 bases from J; junction bases left unmatched: 2.

This chain joins TRBV2 and TRBJ2-1; no clear D gene. The germline V gene has CDR1 SNHLY and CDR2 FYNNEI. Trimming took off 6 bases at V and 7 bases at J, with 7 bases between the two ends. This CDR3 contains 11 residues. This CDR3 is CASRESNEQFF. The CDR3 DNA reads TGTGCCAGCAGGGAGAGTAATGAGCAGTTCTTC.

The chain joins TRBV10-3 to TRBJ2-7; 7 nucleotides line up with TRBD1. J lost 4 bases, V lost 6 bases, and 12 bases had no gene match. Germline assignment: CDR1 ENHRY and CDR2 SYGVKD. The CDR3 consists of 15 residues. CDR3 nucleotide sequence: TGTGCCATCAGCCCATTTGAGGGGGCAGGTTACGAGCAGTACTTC. Encoded protein: CAISPFEGAGYEQYF.